The entry below gives a single TCR beta chain sequence along with its context. Antigen specificity is unknown. The CDR3 spans 15 residues. CDR1 is LNHDA and CDR2 is SQIVND in the germline V gene (reference sequence). V shed 3 bases and J shed 3 bases, with 12 bases lying between them. This record comes from a study of a mutant IDH1 vaccine in newly diagnosed glioma. Produced via immunoSEQ multiplex PCR; TCRdb's table is partial and in-frame only. The table lists about 48,000 clones, around 80% of them singletons. The time point was: week 35, safety follow-up. The study gave 300 ug of mutant IDH1 20-mer peptide per vaccine dose, with topical imiquimod.

The clonotype comes from a man in his forties with glioma. The J gene is TRBJ1-5, the V gene TRBV19; D is uncertain. Sequencing used PBMCs, obtained from a glioma patient whose treatment included an IDH1 peptide vaccine. This chain's CDR3 is CASSINQVDNQPQHF. CDR3 nucleotide sequence: TGTGCCAGTAGTATTAATCAGGTTGACAATCAGCCCCAGCATTTT.